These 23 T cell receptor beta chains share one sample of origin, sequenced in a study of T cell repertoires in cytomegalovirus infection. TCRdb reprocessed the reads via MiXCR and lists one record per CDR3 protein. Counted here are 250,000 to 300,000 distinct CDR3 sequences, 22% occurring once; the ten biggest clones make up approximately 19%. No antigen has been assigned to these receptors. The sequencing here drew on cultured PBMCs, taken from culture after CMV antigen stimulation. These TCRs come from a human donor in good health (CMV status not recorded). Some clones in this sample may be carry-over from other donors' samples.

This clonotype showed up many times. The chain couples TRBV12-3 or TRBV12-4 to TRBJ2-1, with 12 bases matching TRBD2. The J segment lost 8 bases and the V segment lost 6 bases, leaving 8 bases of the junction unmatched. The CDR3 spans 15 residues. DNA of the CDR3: TGTGCCAGCAGGCCTAGCGGGAGGGCAGTACATGAGCAGTTCTTC. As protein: CASRPSGRAVHEQFF.

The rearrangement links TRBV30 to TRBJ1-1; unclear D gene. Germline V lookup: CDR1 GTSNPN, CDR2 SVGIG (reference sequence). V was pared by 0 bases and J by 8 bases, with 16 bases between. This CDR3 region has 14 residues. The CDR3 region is CAWSVRAADGEAFF. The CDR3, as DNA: TGTGCCTGGAGTGTACGGGCGGCGGACGGAGAAGCTTTCTTT.

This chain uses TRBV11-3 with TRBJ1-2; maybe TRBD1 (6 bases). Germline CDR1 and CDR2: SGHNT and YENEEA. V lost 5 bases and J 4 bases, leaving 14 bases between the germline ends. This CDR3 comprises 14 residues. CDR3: CASSQGGPSYGYTF. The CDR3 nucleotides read TGTGCCAGCAGCCAAGGGGGACCTTCCTATGGCTACACCTTC.

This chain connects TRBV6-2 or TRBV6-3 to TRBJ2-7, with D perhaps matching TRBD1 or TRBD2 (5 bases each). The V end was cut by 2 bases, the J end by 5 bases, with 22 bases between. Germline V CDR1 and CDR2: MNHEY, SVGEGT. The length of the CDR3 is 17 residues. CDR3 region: CASSYTPRMGERDEQYV. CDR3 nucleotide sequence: TGTGCCAGCAGTTACACCCCGAGAATGGGGGAGAGAGACGAGCAGTACGTC.

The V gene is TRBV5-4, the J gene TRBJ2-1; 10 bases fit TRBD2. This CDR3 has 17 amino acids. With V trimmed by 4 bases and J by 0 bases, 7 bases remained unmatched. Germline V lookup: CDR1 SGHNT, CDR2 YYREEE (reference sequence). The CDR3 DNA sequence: TGTGCCAGCAGCCATTCACTAGCGGGAACCTCCTACAATGAGCAGTTCTTC. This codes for CASSHSLAGTSYNEQFF. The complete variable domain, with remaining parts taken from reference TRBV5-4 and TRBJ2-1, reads ETGVTQSPTHLIKTRGQQVTLRCSSQSGHNTVSWYQQALGQGPQFIFQYYREEENGRGNFPPRFSGLQFPNYSSELNVNALELDDSALYLCASSHSLAGTSYNEQFFGPGTRLTVL.

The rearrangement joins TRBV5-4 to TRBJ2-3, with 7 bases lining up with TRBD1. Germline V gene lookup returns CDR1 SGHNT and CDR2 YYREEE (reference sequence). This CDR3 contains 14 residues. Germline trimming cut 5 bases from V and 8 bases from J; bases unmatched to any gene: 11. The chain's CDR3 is CASRSGTDSLTQYF. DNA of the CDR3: TGTGCCAGCAGATCCGGGACAGACTCCCTTACGCAGTATTTT.

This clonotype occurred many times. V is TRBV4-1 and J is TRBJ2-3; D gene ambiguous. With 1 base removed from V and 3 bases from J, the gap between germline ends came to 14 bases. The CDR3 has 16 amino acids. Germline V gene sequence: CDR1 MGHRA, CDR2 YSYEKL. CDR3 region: CASSQANMGFTDTQYF. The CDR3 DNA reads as TGCGCCAGCAGCCAAGCCAATATGGGTTTTACAGATACGCAGTATTTT.

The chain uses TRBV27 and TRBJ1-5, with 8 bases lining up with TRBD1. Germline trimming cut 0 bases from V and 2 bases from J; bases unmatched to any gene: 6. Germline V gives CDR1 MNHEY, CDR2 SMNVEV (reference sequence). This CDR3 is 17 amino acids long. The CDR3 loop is CASSLSAGGWGNQPQHF. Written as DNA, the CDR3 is TGTGCCAGCAGTTTATCGGCAGGGGGCTGGGGCAATCAGCCCCAGCATTTT.

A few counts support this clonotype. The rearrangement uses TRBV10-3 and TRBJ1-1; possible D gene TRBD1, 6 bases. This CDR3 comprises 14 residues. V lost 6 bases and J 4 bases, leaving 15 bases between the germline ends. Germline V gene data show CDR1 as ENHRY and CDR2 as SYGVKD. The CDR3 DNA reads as TGTGCCATCAGCGAATACAGGGCTTCCACTGAAGCTTTCTTT. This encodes CAISEYRASTEAFF.

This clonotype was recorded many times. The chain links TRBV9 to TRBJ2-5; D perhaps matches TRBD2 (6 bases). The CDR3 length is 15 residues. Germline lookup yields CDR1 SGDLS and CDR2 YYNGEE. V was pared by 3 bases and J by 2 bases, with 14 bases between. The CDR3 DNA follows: TGTGCCAGCAGCGCCGCGGCGGGATCTCAAGAGACCCAGTACTTC. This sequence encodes CASSAAAGSQETQYF.

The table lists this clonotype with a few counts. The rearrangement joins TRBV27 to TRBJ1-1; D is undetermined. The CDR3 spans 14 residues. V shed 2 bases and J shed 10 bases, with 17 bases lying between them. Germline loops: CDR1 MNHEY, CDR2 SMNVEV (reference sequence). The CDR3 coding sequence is TGTGCCAGCAGTTTAATTAAGGGAAACACCAGAGCTTTCTTT. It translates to CASSLIKGNTRAFF.

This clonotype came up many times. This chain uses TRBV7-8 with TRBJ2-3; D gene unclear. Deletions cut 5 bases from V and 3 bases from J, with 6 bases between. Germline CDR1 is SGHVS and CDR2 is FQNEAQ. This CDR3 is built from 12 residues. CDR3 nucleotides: TGTGCCAGCAGCCCTGTTACAGATACGCAGTATTTT. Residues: CASSPVTDTQYF.

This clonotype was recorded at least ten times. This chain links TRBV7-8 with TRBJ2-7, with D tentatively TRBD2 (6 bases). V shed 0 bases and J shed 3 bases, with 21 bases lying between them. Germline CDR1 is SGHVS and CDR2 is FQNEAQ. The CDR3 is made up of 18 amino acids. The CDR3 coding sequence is TGTGCCAGCAGCTTAGCGATTGGGCCAGCGGGTGACTTCTACGAGCAGTACGTC. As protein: CASSLAIGPAGDFYEQYV.

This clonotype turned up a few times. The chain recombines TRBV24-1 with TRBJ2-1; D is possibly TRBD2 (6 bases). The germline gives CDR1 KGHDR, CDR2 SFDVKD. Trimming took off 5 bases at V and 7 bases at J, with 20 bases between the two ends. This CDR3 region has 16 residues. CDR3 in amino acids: CATSGPGLAQRNEQFF. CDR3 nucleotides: TGTGCCACCAGTGGCCCTGGCCTAGCGCAAAGGAATGAGCAGTTCTTC.

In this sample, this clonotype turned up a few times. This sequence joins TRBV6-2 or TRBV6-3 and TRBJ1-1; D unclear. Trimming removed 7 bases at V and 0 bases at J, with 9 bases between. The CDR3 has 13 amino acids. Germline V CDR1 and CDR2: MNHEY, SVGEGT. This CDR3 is CASKGGLNTEAFF. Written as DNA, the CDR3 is TGTGCCAGCAAGGGAGGACTGAACACTGAAGCTTTCTTT.

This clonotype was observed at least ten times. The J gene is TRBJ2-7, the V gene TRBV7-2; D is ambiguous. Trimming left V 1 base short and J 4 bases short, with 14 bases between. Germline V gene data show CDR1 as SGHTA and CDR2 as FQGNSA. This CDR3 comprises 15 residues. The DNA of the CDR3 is TGTGCCAGCAGCTTAGGGGTGGGAAGTACTTACGAGCAGTACTTC. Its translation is CASSLGVGSTYEQYF.

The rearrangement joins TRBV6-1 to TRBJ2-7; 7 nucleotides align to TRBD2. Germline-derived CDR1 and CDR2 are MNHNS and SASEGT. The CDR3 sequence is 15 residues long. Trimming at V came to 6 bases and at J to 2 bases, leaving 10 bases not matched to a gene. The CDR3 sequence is CASRAGTNNAYEQYF. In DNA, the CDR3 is TGTGCCAGCAGAGCCGGGACTAACAACGCCTACGAGCAGTACTTC.

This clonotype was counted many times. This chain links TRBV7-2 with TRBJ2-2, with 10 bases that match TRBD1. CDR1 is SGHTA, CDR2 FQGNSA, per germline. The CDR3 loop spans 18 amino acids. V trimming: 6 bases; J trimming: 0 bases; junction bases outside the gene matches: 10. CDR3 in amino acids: CASSVTGTGAANTGELFF. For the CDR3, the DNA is TGTGCCAGCAGTGTGACCGGGACAGGGGCTGCGAACACCGGGGAGCTGTTTTTT.

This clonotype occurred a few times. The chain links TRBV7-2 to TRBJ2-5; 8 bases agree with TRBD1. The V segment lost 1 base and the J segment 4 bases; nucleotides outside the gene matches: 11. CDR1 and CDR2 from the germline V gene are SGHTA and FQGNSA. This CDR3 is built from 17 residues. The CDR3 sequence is CASSLVAGQGLRETQYF. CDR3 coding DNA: TGTGCCAGCAGCTTAGTGGCAGGACAGGGCTTAAGAGAGACCCAGTACTTC. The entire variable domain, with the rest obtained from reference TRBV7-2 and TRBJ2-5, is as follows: GAGVSQSPSNKVTEKGKDVELRCDPISGHTALYWYRQSLGQGLEFLIYFQGNSAPDKSGLPSDRFSAERTGGSVSTLTIQRTQQEDSAVYLCASSLVAGQGLRETQYFGPGTRLLVL.

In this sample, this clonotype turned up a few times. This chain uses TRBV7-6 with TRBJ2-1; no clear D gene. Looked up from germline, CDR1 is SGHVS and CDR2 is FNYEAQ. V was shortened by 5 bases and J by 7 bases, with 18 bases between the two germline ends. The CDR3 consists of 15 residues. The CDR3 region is CASSITSSVGNEQFF. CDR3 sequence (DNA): TGTGCCAGCAGCATTACAAGTTCCGTTGGGAATGAGCAGTTCTTC. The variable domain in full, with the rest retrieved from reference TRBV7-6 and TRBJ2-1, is GAGVSQSPRYKVTKRGQDVALRCDPISGHVSLYWYRQALGQGPEFLTYFNYEAQQDKSGLPNDRFSAERPEGSISTLTIQRTEQRDSAMYRCASSITSSVGNEQFFGPGTRLTVL.

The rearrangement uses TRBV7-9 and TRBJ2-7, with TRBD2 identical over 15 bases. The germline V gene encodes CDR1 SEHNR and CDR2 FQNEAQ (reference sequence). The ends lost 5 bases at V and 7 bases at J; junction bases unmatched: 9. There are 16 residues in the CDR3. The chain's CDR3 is CASSLGLAGGGEEQYV. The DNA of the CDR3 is TGTGCCAGCAGCCTCGGACTAGCGGGAGGGGGTGAGGAGCAGTACGTC.

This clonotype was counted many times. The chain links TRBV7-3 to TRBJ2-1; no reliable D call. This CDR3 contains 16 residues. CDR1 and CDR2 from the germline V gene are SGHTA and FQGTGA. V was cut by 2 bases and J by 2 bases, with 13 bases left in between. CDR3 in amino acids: CASSLDPGWPYNEQFF. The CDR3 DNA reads TGTGCCAGCAGCTTAGATCCCGGGTGGCCCTACAATGAGCAGTTCTTC.

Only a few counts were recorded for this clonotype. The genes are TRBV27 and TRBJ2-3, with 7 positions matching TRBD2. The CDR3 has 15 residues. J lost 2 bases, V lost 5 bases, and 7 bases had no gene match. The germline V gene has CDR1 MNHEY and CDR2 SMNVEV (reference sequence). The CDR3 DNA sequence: TGTGCCAGCAGTCAGCGGGACCGGTCCACAGATACGCAGTATTTT. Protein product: CASSQRDRSTDTQYF.